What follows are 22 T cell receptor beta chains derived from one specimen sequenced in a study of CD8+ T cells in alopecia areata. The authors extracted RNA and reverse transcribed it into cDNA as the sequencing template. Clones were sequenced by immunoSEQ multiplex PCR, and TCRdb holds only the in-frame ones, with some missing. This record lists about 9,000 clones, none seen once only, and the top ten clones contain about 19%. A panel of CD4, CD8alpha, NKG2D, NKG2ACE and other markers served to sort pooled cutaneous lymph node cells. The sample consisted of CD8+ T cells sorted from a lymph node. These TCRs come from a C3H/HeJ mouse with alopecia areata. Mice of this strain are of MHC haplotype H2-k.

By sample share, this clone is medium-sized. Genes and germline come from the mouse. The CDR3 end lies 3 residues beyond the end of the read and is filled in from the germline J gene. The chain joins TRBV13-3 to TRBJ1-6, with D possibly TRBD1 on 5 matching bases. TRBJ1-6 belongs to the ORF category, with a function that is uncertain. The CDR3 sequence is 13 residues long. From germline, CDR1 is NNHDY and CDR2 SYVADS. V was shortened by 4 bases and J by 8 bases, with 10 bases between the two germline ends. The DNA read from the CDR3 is TGTGCCAGCAGTTTAGGGGAGGATTCGCCC. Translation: CASSLGEDSP. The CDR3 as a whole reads CASSLGEDSPLYF.

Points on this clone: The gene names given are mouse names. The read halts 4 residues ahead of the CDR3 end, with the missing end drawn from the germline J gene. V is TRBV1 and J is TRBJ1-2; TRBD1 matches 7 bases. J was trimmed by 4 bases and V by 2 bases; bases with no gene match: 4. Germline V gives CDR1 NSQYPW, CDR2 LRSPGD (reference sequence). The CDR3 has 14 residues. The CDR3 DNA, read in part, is TGCACCTGCAGTGCACAGGGGGGCAGCTCC. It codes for CTCSAQGGSS. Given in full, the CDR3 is CTCSAQGGSSDYTF.

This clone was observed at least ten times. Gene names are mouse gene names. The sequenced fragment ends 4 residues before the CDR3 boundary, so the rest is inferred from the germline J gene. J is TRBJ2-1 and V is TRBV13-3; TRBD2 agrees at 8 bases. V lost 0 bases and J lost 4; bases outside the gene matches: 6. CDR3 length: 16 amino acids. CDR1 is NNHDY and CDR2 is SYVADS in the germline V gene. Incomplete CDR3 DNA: TGTGCCAGCAGTGATGCAACGGCTGGGGGGTATGCT. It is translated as CASSDATAGGYA. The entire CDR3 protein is CASSDATAGGYAEQFF.

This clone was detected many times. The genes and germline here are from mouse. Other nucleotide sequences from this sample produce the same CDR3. Partial CDR3 DNA: TGTGCCAGCAGTATAAGGGACAGCTCCTAT. Protein: CASSIRDSSY. The CDR3 in full is CASSIRDSSYEQYF. This sequence joins TRBV19 and TRBJ2-7; 7 positions agree with TRBD1. The read is 4 residues too short to cover the CDR3 end, so that end is filled in from the germline J gene. This CDR3 region has 14 residues. V trimming: 1 base; J trimming: 0 bases; junction bases outside the gene matches: 1. CDR1 is FNHDT and CDR2 is SITEND in the germline V gene (reference sequence).

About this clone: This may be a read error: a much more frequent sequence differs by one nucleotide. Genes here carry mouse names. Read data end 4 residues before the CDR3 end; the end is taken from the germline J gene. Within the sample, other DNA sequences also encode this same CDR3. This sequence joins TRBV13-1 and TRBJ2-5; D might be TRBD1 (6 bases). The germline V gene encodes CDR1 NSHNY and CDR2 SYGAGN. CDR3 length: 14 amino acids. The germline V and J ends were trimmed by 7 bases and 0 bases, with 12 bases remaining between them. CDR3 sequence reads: CASAGAVNQDTQYF. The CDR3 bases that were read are TGTGCCAGCGCAGGGGCCGTGAACCAAGAC.

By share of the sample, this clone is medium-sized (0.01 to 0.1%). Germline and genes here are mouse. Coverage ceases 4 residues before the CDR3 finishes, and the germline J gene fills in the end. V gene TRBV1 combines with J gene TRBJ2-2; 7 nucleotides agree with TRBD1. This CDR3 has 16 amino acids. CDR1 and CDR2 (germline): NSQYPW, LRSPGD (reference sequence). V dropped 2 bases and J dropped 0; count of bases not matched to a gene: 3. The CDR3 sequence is CTCSARQGPNTGQLYF. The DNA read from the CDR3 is TGCACCTGCAGTGCACGACAGGGTCCAAACACCGGG.

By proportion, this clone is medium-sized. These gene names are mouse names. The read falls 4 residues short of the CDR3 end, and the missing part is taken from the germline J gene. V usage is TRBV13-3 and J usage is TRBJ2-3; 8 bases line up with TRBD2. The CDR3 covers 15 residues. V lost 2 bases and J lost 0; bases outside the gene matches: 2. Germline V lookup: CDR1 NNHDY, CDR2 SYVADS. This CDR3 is CASSELGASAETLYF. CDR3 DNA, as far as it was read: TGTGCCAGCAGTGAACTGGGGGCTAGTGCAGAA.

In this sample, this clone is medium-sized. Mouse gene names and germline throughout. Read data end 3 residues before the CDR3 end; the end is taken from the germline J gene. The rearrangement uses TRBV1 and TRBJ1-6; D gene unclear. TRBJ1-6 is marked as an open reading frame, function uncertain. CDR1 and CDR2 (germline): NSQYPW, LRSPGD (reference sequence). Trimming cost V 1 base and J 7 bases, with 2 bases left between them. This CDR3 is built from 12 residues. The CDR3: CTCSAGNSPLYF. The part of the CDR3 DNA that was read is TGCACCTGCAGTGCAGGGAATTCGCCC.

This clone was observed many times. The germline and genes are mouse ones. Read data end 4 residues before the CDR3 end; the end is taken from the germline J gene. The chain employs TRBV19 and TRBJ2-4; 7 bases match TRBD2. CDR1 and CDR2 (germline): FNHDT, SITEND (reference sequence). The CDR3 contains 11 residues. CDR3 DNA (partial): TGTGCCAGCAGACTGGGGAAC. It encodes CASRLGN. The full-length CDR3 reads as CASRLGNTLYF.

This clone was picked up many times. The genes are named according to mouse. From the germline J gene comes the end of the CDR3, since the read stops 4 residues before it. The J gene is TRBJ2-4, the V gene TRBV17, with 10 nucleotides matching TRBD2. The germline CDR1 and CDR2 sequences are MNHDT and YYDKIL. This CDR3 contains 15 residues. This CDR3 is CASSRDWGGVNTLYF. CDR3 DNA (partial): TGTGCTAGCAGTAGAGACTGGGGGGGCGTAAAC.

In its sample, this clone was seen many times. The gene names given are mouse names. The CDR3 spells CAWSHQANTEVFF. The CDR3 bases that were read are TGTGCCTGGAGTCATCAGGCAAACACA. The chain employs TRBV31 and TRBJ1-1; D not resolved. The read terminates 4 residues ahead of where the CDR3 ends, so the germline J gene completes it. V was pared by 1 base and J by 0 bases, with 6 bases between. CDR1 is GKSSPN and CDR2 is SITVG in the germline V gene. CDR3 size: 13 residues.

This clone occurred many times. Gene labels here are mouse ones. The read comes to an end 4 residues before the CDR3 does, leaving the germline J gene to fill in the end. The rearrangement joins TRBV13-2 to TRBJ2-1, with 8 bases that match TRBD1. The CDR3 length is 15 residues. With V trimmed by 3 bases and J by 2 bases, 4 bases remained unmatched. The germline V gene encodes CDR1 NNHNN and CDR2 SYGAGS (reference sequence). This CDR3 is CASGGWGQDYAEQFF. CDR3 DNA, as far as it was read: TGTGCCAGCGGTGGATGGGGACAGGACTATGCT.

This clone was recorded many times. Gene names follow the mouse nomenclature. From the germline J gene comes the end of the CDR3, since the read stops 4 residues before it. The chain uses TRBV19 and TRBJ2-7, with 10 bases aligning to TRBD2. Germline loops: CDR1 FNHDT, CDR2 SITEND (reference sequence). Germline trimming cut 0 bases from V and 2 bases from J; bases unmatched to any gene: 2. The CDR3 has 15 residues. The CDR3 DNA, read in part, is TGTGCCAGCAGTATAGACTGGGGGGGTACCTAT. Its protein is CASSIDWGGTY. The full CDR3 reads CASSIDWGGTYEQYF.

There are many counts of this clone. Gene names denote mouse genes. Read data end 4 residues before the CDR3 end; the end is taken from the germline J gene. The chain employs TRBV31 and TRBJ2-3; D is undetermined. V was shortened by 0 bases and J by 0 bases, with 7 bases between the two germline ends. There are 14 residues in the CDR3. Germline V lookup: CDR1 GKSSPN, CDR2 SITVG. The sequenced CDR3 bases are TGTGCCTGGAGTCTTTACAATAGTGCAGAA. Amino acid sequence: CAWSLYNSAE. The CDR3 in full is CAWSLYNSAETLYF. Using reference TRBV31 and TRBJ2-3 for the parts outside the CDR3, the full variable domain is AQTIHQWPVAEIKAVGSPLSLGCTIKGKSSPNLYWYWQATGGTLQQLFYSITVGQVESVVQLNLSASRPKDDQFILSTEKLLLSHSGFYLCAWSLYNSAETLYFGSGTRLTVL.

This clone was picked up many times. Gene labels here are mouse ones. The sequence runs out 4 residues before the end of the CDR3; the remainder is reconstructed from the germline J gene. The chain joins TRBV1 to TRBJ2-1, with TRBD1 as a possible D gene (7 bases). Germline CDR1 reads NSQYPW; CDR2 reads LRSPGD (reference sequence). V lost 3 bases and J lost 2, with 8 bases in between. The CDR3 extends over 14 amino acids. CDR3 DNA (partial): TGCACCTGCAGTGCTAGGGGGCACTATGCT. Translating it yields CTCSARGHYA. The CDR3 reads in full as CTCSARGHYAEQFF.

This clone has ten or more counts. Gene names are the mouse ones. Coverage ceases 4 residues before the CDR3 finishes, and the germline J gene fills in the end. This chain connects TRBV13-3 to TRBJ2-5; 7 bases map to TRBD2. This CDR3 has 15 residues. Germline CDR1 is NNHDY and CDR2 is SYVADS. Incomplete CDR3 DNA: TGTGCCAGCAGTGATGACGGGGGGGAGAAAGAC. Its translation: CASSDDGGEKD. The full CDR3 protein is CASSDDGGEKDTQYF.

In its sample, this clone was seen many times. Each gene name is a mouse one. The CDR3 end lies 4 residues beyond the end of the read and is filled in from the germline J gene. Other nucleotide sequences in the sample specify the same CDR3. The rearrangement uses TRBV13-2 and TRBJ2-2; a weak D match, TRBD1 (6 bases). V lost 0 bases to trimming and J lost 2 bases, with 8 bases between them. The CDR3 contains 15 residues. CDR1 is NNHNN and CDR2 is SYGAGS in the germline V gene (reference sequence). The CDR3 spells CASGDARGNTGQLYF. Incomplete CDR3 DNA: TGTGCCAGCGGTGATGCGAGGGGGAACACCGGG.

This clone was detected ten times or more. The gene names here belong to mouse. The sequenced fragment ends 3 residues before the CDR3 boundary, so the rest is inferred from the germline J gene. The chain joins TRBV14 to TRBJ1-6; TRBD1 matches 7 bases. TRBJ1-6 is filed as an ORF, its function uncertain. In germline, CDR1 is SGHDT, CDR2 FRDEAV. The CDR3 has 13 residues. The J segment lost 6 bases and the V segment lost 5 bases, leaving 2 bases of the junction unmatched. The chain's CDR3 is CASRRDSNSPLYF. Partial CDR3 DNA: TGTGCCAGCAGGCGGGACAGTAATTCGCCC.

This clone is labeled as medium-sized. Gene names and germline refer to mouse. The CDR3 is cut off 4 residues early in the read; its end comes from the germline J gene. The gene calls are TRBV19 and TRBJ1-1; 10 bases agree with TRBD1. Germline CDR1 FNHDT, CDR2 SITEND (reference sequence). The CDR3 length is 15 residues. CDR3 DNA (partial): TGTGCCAGCAGTACCCACCGGGACAGGGGACCA. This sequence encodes CASSTHRDRGP. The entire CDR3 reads CASSTHRDRGPEVFF. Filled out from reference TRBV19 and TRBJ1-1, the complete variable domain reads GGIITQTPKFLIGQEGQKLTLKCQQNFNHDTMYWYRQDSGKGLRLIYYSITENDLQKGDLSEGYDASREKKSSFSLTVTSAQKNEMAVFLCASSTHRDRGPEVFFGKGTRLTVV.

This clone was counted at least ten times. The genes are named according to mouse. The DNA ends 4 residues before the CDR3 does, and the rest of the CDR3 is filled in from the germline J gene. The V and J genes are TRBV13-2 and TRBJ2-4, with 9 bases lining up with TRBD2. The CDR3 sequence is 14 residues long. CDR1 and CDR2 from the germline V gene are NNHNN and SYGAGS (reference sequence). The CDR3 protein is CASGGGTGKNTLYF. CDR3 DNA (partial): TGTGCCAGCGGTGGGGGGACTGGGAAAAAC.

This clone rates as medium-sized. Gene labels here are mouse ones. The CDR3 DNA, read in part, is TGCACCTGCAGTGCAGATATCGGACATAACCAAGAC. Amino acid sequence: CTCSADIGHNQD. The CDR3 as a whole reads CTCSADIGHNQDTQYF. This chain connects TRBV1 to TRBJ2-5, with TRBD1 as a possible D gene (5 bases). From the germline J gene comes the end of the CDR3, since the read stops 4 residues before it. Germline CDR1 reads NSQYPW; CDR2 reads LRSPGD (reference sequence). The V end lost 0 bases, the J end lost 0 bases, and 10 bases lay between the germline ends. This CDR3 spans 16 amino acids.

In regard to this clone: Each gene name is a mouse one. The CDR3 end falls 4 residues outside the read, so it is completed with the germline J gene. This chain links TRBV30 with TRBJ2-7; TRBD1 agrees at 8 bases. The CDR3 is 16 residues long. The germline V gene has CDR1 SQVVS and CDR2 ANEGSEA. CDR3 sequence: CSSRDRLDRVGYEQYF. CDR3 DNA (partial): TGTAGTTCTAGAGATCGCCTGGACAGGGTCGGTTAT. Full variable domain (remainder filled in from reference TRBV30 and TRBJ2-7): SVLLYQKPNRDICQSGTSLKIQCVADSQVVSMFWYQQFQEQSLMLMATANEGSEATYESGFTKDKFPISRPNLTFSTLTVNNARPGDSSIYFCSSRDRLDRVGYEQYFGPGTRLTVL.